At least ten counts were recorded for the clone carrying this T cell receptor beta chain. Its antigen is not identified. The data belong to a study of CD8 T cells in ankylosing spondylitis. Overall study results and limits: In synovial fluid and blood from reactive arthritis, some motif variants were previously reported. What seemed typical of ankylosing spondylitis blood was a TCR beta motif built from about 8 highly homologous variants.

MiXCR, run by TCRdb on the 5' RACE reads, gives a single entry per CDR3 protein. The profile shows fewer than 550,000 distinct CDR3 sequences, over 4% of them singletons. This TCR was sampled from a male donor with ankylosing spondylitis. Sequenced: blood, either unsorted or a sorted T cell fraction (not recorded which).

The CDR3 sequence: CASSLVVKDTQYF. In DNA, the CDR3 is TGTGCCAGCAGCTTAGTAGTTAAAGATACGCAGTATTTT. The rearrangement joins TRBV7-2 to TRBJ2-3; D is unclear. V was trimmed by 1 base and J by 5 bases, leaving 7 bases between them. CDR1 SGHTA and CDR2 FQGNSA come from the germline V gene. This CDR3 is 13 amino acids long.